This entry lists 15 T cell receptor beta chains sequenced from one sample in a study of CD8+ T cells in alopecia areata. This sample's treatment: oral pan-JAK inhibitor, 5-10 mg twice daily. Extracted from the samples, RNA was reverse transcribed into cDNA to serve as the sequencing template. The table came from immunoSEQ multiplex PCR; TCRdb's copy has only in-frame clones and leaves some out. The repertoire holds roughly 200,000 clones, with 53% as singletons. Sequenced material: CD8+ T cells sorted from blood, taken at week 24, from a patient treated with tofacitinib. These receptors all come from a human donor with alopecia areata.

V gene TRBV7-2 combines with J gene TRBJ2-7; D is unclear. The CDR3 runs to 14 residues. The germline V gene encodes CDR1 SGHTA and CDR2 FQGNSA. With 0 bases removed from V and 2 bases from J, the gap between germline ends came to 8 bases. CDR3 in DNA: TGTGCCAGCAGCTTAGCCGGCAGGCCCTACGAGCAGTACTTC. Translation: CASSLAGRPYEQYF. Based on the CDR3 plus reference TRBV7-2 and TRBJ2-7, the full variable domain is GAGVSQSPSNKVTEKGKDVELRCDPISGHTALYWYRQSLGQGLEFLIYFQGNSAPDKSGLPSDRFSAERTGGSVSTLTIQRTQQEDSAVYLCASSLAGRPYEQYFGPGTRLTVT.

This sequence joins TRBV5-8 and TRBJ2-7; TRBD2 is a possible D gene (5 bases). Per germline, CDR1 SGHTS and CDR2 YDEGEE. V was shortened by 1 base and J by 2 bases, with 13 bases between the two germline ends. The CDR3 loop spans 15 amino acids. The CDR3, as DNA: TGTGCCAGCAGCTTGTTCGGGGATATGGCCTACGAGCAGTACTTC. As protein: CASSLFGDMAYEQYF.

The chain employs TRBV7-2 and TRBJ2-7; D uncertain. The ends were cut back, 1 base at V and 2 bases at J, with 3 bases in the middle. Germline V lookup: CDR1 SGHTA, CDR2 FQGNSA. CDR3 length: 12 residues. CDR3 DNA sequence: TGTGCCAGCAGCTTAGACCCCTACGAGCAGTACTTC. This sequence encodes CASSLDPYEQYF.

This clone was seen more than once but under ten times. CDR3 DNA: TGCGCCAGCAGCCAAAGCAAACGTGATGGCTACACCTTC. Protein product: CASSQSKRDGYTF. This chain uses TRBV4-1 with TRBJ1-2, with unresolved D. V was trimmed by 2 bases and J by 6 bases, leaving 10 bases between them. The CDR3 sequence is 13 residues long. Germline assignment: CDR1 MGHRA and CDR2 YSYEKL.

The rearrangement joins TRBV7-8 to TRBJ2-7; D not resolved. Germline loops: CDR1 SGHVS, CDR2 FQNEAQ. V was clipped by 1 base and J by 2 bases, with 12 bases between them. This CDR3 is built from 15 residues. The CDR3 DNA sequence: TGTGCCAGCAGCTTAGGACACACGCGGACCTACGAGCAGTACTTC. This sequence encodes CASSLGHTRTYEQYF.

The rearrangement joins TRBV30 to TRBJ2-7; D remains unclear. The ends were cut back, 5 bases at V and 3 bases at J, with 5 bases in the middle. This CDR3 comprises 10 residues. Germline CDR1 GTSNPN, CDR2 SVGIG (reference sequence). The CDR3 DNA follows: TGTGCCTGGGGGGACTACGAGCAGTACTTC. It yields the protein CAWGDYEQYF.

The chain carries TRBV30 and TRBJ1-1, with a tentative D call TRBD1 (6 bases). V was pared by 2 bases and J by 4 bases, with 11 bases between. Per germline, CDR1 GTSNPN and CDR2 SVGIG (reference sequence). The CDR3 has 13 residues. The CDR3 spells CAWSSDRTTEAFF. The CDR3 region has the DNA TGTGCCTGGAGTTCCGACAGGACCACTGAAGCTTTCTTT.

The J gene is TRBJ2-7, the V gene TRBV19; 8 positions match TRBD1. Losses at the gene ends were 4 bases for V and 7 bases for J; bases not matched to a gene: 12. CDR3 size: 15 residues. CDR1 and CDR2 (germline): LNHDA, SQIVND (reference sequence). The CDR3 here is CASSNSPGGEEEQYF. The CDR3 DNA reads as TGTGCCAGTAGTAACTCCCCAGGGGGCGAGGAAGAGCAGTACTTC.

The CDR3 sequence is CASSFDVEEDEQYF. The DNA for the CDR3 is TGTGCCAGCAGTTTTGATGTGGAAGAAGACGAGCAGTACTTC. The J gene is TRBJ2-7, the V gene TRBV27, with unresolved D. The V gene lost 3 bases and the J gene lost 5 bases, with 14 bases spanning the gap. Germline CDR1 is MNHEY and CDR2 is SMNVEV (reference sequence). The CDR3 consists of 14 residues.

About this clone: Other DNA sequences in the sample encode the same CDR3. CDR3 sequence: CASSQGTGSYEQYF. In nucleotides, the CDR3 is TGTGCCAGCAGCCAAGGGACAGGTTCCTACGAGCAGTACTTC. V gene TRBV14 combines with J gene TRBJ2-7; 7 positions match TRBD1. The J segment lost 1 base and the V segment lost 1 base, leaving 1 base of the junction unmatched. This CDR3 is 14 amino acids long. Looked up from germline, CDR1 is SGHDN and CDR2 is FVKESK.

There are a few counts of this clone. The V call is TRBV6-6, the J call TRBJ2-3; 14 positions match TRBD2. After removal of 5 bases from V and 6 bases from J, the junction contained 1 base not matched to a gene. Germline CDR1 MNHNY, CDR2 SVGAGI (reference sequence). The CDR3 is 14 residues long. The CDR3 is CASSGLAGGDTQYF. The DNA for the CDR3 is TGTGCCAGCAGTGGACTAGCGGGGGGTGATACGCAGTATTTT.

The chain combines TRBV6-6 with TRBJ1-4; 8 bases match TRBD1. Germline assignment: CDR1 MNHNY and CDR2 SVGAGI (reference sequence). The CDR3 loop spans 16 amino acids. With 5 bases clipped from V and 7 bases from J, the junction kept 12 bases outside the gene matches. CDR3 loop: CASSSRADRASEKLFF. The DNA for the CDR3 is TGTGCCAGCAGTAGTCGAGCGGACAGGGCGAGTGAAAAACTGTTTTTT.

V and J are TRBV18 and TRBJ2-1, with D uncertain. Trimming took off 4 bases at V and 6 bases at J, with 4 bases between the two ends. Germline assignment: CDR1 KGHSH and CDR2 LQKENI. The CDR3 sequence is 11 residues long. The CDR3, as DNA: TGTGCCAGCTCACTCGGCAATGAGCAGTTCTTC. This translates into CASSLGNEQFF.

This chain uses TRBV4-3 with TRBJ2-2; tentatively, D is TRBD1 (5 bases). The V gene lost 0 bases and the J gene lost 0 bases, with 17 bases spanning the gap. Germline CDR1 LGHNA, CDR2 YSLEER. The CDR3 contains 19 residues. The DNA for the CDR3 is TGCGCCAGCAGCCAAGATATTCTGTCGACAGCAACGAACACCGGGGAGCTGTTTTTT. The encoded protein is CASSQDILSTATNTGELFF.

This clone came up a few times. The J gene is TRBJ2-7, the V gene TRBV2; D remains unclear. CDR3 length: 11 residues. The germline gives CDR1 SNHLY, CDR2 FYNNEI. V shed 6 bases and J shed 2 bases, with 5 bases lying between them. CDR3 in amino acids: CASRETYEQYF. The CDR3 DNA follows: TGTGCCAGCAGGGAGACCTACGAGCAGTACTTC.